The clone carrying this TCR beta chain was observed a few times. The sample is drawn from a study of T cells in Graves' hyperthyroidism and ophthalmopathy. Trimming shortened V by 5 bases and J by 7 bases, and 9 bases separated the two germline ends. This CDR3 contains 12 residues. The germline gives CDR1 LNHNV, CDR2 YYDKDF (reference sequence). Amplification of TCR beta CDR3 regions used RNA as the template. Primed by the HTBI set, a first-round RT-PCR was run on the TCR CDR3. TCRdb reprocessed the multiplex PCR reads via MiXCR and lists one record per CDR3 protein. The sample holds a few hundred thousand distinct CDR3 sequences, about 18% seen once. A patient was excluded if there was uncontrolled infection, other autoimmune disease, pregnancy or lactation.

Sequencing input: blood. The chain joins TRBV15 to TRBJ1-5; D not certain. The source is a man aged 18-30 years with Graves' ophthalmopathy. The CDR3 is CATSPYGQPQHF. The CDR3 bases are TGTGCCACCAGCCCTTATGGGCAGCCCCAGCATTTT.